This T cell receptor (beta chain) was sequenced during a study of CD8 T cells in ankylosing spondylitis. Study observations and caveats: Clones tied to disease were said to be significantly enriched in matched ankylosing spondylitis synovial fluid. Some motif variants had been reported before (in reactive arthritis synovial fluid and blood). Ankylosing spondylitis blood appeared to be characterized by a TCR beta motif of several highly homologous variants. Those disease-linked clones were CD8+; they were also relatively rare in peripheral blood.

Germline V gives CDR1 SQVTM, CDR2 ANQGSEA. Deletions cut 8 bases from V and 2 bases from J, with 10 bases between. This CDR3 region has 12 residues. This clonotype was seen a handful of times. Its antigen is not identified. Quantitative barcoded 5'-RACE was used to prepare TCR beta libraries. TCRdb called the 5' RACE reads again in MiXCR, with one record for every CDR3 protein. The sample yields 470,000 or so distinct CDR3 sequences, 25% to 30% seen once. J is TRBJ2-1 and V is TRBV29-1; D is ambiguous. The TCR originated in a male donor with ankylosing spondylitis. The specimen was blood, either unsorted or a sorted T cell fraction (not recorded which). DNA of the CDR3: TGCAGCCCCGGCGGCCCCTACAATGAGCAGTTCTTC. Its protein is CSPGGPYNEQFF.